This TCR beta chain was recovered during a study of glioma-infiltrating T cells after dendritic cell vaccination. Points on this clone: Its matching antigen is unknown.

Sample time point: after dendritic cell vaccination, including at tumor progression/relapse. Patients had residual fresh-frozen tumor tissue and more than two years of survival data. The CDR3 spans 14 residues. Germline lookup yields CDR1 MNHNS and CDR2 SASEGT. The V gene lost 3 bases and the J gene lost 8 bases, with 16 bases spanning the gap. General study results and limits: Higher pretreatment TIL content predicted longer progression-free time and survival. Complete blood and tumor specimen sets were limited to few patients.

Sequencing was performed with immunoSEQ multiplex PCR; in TCRdb, only in-frame clones are kept and a portion is missing. The data show 65,000 or so clones, approximately 86% seen once. The sequence was collected from a human donor with glioblastoma. Specimen: blood, collected after dendritic cell vaccination. V gene TRBV6-1 combines with J gene TRBJ1-2; D is unclear. The CDR3 here is CASSENRVSPGYTF. The CDR3 bases are TGTGCCAGCAGTGAGAATCGGGTCAGCCCGGGCTACACCTTC.